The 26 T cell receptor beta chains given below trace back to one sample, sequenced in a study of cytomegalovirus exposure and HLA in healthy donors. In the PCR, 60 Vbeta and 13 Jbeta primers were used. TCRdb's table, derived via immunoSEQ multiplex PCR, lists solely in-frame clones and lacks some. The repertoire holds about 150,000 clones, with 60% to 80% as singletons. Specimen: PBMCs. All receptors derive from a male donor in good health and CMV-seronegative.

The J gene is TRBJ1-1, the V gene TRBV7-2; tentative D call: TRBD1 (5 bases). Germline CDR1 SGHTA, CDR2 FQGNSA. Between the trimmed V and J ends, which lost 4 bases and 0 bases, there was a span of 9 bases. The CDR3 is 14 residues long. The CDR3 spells CASSWIGVNTEAFF. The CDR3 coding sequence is TGTGCCAGCAGCTGGATAGGGGTGAACACTGAAGCTTTCTTT.

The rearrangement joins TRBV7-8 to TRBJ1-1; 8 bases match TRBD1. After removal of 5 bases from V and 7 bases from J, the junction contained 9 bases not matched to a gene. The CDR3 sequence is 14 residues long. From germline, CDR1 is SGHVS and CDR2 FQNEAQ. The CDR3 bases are TGTGCCAGCAGCACCGGGACAGGCTACTATGAAGCTTTCTTT. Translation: CASSTGTGYYEAFF.

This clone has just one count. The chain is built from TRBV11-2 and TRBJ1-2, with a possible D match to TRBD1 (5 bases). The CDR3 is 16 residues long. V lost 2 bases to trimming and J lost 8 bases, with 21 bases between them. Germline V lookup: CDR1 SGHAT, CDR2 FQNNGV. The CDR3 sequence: CASSLKRGGASGGYTF. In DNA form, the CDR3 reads TGTGCCAGCAGCTTAAAACGTGGAGGGGCCTCGGGGGGCTACACCTTC.

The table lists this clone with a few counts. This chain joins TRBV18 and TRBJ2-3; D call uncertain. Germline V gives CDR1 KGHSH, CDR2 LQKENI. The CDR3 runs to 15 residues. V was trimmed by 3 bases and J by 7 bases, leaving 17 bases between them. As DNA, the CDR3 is TGTGCCAGCTCACCTTTGCAACAGAGCAGTAATACGCAGTATTTT. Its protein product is CASSPLQQSSNTQYF.

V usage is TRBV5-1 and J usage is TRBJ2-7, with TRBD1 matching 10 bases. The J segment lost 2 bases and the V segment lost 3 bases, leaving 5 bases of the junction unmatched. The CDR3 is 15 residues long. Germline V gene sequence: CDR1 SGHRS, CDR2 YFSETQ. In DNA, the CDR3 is TGCGCCAGCAGCTCCGGACAGGGGGGGCCCTACGAGCAGTACTTC. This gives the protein CASSSGQGGPYEQYF.

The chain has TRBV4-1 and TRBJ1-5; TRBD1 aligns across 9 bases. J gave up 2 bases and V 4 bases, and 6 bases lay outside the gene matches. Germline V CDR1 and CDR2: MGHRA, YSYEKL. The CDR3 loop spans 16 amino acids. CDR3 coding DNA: TGCGCCAGCAGCCGAACAGGGGGCGCGGGCAATCAGCCCCAGCATTTT. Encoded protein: CASSRTGGAGNQPQHF.

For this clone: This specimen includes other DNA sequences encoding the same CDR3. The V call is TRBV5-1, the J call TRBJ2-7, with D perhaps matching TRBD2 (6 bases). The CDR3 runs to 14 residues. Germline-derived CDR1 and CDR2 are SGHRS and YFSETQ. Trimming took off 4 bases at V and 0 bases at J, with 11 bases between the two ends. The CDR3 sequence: CASSLSGSSYEQYF. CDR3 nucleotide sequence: TGCGCCAGCAGCCTTAGCGGAAGCTCCTACGAGCAGTACTTC. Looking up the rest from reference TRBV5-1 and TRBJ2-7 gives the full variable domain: KAGVTQTPRYLIKTRGQQVTLSCSPISGHRSVSWYQQTPGQGLQFLFEYFSETQRNKGNFPGRFSGRQFSNSRSEMNVSTLELGDSALYLCASSLSGSSYEQYFGPGTRLTVT.

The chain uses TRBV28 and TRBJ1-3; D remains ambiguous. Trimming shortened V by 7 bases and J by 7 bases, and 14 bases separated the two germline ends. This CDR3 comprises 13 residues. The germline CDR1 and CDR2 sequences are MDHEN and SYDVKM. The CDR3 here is CASTDDPRNTIYF. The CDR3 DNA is TGTGCCAGCACCGATGACCCGCGGAACACCATATATTTT.

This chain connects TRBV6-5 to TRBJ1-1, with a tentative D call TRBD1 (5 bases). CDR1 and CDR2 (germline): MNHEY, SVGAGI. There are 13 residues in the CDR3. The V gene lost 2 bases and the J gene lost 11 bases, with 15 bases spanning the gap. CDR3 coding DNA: TGTGCCAGCAGTTACATGGCCCAGGGCGAGGCTTTCTTT. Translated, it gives CASSYMAQGEAFF.

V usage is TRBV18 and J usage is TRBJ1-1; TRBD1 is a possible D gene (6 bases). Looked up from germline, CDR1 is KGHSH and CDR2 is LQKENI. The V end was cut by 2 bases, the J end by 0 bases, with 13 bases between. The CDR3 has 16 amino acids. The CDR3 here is CASSPGTPSLNTEAFF. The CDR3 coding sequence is TGTGCCAGCTCACCAGGGACACCTTCTTTGAACACTGAAGCTTTCTTT.

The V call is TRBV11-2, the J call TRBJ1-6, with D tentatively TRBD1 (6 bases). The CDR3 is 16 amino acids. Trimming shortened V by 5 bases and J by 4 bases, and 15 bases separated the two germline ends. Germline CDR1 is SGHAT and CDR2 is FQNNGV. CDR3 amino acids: CASSLRSTGYNSPLHF. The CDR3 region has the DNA TGTGCCAGCAGCCTTCGATCGACAGGTTATAATTCACCCCTCCACTTT.

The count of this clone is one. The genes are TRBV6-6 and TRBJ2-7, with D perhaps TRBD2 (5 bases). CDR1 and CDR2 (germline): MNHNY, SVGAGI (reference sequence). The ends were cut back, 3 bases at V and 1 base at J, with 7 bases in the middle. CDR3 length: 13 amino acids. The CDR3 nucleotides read TGTGCCAGCAGTTATGACTATTCCTACGAGCAGTACTTC. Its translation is CASSYDYSYEQYF.

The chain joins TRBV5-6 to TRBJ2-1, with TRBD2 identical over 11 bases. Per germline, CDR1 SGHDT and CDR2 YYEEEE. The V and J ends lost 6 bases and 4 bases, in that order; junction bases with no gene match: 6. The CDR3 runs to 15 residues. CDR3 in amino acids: CASKTSGTSYNEQFF. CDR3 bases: TGTGCCAGCAAGACTAGCGGGACTTCATACAATGAGCAGTTCTTC.

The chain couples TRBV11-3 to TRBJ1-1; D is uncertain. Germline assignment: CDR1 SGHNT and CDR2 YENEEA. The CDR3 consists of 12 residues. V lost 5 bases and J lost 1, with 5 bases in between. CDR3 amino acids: CASSLRNTEAFF. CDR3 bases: TGTGCCAGCAGCCTCAGGAACACTGAAGCTTTCTTT.

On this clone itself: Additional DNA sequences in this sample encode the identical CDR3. The CDR3, as DNA: TGCGCCAGCAGCTTGGGGGCTACTAATGAAAAACTGTTTTTT. It specifies CASSLGATNEKLFF. The chain has TRBV5-1 and TRBJ1-4; D unclear. The germline V and J ends were trimmed by 0 bases and 2 bases, with 5 bases remaining between them. From germline, CDR1 is SGHRS and CDR2 YFSETQ. The CDR3 is made up of 14 amino acids.

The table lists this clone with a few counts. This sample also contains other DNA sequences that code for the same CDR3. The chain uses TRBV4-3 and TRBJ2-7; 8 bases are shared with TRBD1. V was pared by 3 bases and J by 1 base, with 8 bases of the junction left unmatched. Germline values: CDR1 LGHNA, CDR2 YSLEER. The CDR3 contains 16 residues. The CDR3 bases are TGCGCCAGCAGCCACTCAGCGACAGGGGAGTCCTACGAGCAGTACTTC. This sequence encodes CASSHSATGESYEQYF.

The CDR3 nucleotides read TGTGCCAGTAGTTCTCCGTTGGGAGGGTCGGGGTATGGCTACACCTTC. The encoded protein is CASSSPLGGSGYGYTF. J is TRBJ1-2 and V is TRBV19; D is ambiguous. CDR3 size: 16 residues. Trimming left V 5 bases short and J 5 bases short, with 21 bases between. The V gene's germline CDR1 is LNHDA and CDR2 SQIVND (reference sequence).

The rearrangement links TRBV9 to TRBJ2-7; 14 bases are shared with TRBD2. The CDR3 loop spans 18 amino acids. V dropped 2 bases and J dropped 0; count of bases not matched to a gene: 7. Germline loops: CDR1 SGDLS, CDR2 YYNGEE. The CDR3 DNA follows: TGTGCCAGCAGCGTGGGACTAGCGGGAGTTGGGGGCTCCTACGAGCAGTACTTC. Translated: CASSVGLAGVGGSYEQYF.

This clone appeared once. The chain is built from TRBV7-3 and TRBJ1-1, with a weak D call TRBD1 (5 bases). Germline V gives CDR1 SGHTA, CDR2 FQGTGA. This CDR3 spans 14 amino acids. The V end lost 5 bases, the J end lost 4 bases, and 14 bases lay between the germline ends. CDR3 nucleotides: TGTGCCAGCAGCCCAATGGGGAGGGGCACTGAAGCTTTCTTT. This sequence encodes CASSPMGRGTEAFF.

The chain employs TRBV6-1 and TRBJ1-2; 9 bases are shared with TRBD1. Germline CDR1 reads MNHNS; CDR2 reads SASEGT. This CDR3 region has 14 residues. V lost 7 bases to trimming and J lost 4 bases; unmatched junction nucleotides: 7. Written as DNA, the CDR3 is TGTGCCAGCATCTTGACAGGGGGTAGCTATGGCTACACCTTC. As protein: CASILTGGSYGYTF.

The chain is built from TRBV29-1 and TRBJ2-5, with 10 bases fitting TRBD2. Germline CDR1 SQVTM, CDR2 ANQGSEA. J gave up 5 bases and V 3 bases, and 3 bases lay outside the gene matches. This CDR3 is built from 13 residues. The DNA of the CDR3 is TGCAGCGTTGACCTAGCGGGAGTGGAGACCCAGTACTTC. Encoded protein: CSVDLAGVETQYF. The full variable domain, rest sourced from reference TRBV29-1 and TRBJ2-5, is SAVISQKPSRDICQRGTSLTIQCQVDSQVTMMFWYRQQPGQSLTLIATANQGSEATYESGFVIDKFPISRPNLTFSTLTVSNMSPEDSSIYLCSVDLAGVETQYFGPGTRLLVL.

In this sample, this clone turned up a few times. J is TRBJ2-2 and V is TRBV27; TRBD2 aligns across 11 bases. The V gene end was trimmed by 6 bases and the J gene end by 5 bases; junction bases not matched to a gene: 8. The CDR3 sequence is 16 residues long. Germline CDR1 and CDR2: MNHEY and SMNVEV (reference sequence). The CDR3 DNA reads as TGTGCCAGCAGATTTAGCGGGAGGGCGGGGACCGGGGAGCTGTTTTTT. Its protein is CASRFSGRAGTGELFF.

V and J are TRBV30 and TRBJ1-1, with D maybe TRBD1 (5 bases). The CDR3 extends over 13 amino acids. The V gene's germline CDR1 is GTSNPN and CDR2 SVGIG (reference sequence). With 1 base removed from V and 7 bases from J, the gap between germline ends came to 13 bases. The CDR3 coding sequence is TGTGCCTGGAGTGCGATCATTCAGGGTGAAGCTTTCTTT. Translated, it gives CAWSAIIQGEAFF.

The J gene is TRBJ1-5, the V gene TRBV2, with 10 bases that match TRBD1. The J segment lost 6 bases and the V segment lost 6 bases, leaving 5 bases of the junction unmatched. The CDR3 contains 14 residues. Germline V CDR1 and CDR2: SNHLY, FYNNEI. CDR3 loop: CASSEDRGVQPQHF. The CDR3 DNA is TGTGCCAGCAGCGAGGACAGGGGGGTTCAGCCCCAGCATTTT.

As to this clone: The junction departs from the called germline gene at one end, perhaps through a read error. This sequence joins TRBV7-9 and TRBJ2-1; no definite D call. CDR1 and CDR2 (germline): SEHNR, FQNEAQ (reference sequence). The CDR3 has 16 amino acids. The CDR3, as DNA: TGTTCCAGCAGCTTGCTCAGGCCGAGCTCCTACAATGAGCAGTTCTTC. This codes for CSSSLLRPSSYNEQFF.

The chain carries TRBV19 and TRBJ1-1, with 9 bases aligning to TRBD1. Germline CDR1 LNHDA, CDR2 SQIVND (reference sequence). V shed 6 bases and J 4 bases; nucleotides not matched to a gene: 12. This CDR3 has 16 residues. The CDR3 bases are TGTGCCAGTAGAGACTTTGGGACAGGGAAAGGCACTGAAGCTTTCTTT. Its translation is CASRDFGTGKGTEAFF.